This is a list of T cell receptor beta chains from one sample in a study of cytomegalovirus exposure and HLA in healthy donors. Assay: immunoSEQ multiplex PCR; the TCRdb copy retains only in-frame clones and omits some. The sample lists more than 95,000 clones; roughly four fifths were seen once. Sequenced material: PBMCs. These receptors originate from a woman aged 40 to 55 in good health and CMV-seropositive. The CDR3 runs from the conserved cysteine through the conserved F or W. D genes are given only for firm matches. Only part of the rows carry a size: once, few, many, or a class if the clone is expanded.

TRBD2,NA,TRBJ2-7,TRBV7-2,TGTGCCAGCAGCCCGGACGGGGGGGCAGACGAGCAGTACTTC,CASSPDGGADEQYF
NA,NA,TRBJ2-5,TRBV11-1,TGTGCCAGCAGCTTAGAAGGGGAAGAGACCCAGTACTTC,CASSLEGEETQYF
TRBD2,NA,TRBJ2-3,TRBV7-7,TGTGCTAGCAGCAGGGGACTAGCGGGAGGTGCAGATACGCAGTATTTT,CASSRGLAGGADTQYF
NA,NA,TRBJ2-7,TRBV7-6,TGTGCCAGCGCGCGGGCGGAGCCCTACGAGCAGTACTTC,CASARAEPYEQYF
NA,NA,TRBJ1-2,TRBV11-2,TGTGCCAGCAGCTTAAGGGCAGGGGAATTAGGTGGCTACACCTTC,CASSLRAGELGGYTF
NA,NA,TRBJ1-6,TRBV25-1,TGTGCCAGCAGTGAATGGTCAGTTAATTCACCCCTCCACTTT,CASSEWSVNSPLHF
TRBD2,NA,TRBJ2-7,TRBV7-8,TGTGCCAGCACCCCCCGGTTTCTAGCGGGAGTCCAGCAGTACTTC,CASTPRFLAGVQQYF
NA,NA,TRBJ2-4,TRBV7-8,TGTGCCAGCAGCCATTCCCGACTACTAAACATTCAGTACTTC,CASSHSRLLNIQYF
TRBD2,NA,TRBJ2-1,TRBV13,TGTGCCAGCAGCTTTGGGACTAGTGATGAGCAGTTCTTC,CASSFGTSDEQFF
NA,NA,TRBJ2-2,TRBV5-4,TGTGCCAGCAGACCTGACATTGTCGCCGGGGAGCTGTTTTTT,CASRPDIVAGELFF
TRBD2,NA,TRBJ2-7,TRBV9,TGTGCCAGCAGCGTAGAACTAGCGGGAGTCTACGAGCAGTACTTC,CASSVELAGVYEQYF
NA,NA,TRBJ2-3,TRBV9,TGTGCCAGCAGCGTAAATGTTCGAATGAGGCGTGCTAGCACAGATACGCAGTATTTT,CASSVNVRMRRASTDTQYF
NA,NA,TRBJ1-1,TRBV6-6,TGTGCCAGCTCCCCGGTGATCACTGAAGCTTTCTTT,CASSPVITEAFF
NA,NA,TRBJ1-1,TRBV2,TGTGCCAGCAGGTCTGGGCCAATGAACACTGAAGCTTTCTTT,CASRSGPMNTEAFF
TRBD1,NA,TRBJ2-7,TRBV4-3,TGCGCCAGCAGCCAAGATTCAGGGGGTCTTTGCGAGCAGTACTTC,CASSQDSGGLCEQYF
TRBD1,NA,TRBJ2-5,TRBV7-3,TGTGCCAGCAGTACTGGGACAGGGTCGTCAGAGACCCAGTACTTC,CASSTGTGSSETQYF
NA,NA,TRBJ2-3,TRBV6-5,TGTGCCAGCAGTTACGTCCCGACAGATACGCAGTATTTT,CASSYVPTDTQYF
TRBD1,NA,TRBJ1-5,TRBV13,TGTGCCAGCAGCTGTAGACAGGGGAGCAATCAGCCCCAGCATTTT,CASSCRQGSNQPQHF
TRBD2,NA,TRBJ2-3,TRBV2,TGTGCCAACGCGATAACCGGGACTACCACTGGCACAGATACGCAGTATTTT,CANAITGTTTGTDTQYF
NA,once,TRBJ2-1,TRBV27,TGTGCCAGCAGTTTATCCCCGTGGAGGGCTTACAATGAGCAGTTCTTC,CASSLSPWRAYNEQFF
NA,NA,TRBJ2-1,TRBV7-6,TGTGCCAGCAGCGGGGACTGGGACAATGAGCAGTTCTTC,CASSGDWDNEQFF
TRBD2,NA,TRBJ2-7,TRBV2,TGTGCCAGCACCGGACTAGCGGAGCCCTACGAGCAGTACTTC,CASTGLAEPYEQYF
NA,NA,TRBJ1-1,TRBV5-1,TGCGCCAGCAGCTCATTCGCCGGGGGGAACACTGAAGCTTTCTTT,CASSSFAGGNTEAFF
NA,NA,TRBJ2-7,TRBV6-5,TGTGCCAGCAGTAACAGATCCCCCGAGCAGTACTTC,CASSNRSPEQYF
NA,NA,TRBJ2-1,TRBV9,TGTGCCAGCAGCGTAGGGGGCGGGACCTACAATGAGCAGTTCTTC,CASSVGGGTYNEQFF
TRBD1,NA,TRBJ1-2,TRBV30,TGTGCCTGGAGTGTAGGCGGACAGGGGGCTGGCTACACCTTC,CAWSVGGQGAGYTF
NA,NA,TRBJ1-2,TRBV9,TGTGCCAGCAGCACAACGACAGCCAACTATGGCTACACCTTC,CASSTTTANYGYTF
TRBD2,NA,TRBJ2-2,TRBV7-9,TGTGCCAGCAGCTCCCCGCTAGCGGGATTGGCCGGGGAGCTGTTTTTT,CASSSPLAGLAGELFF
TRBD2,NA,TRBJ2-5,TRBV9,TGTGCCAGCAGCGGCACCGGACTAGCGGGAGAGGGAGAGACCCAGTACTTC,CASSGTGLAGEGETQYF
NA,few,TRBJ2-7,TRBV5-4,TGTGCCAGCCACATGTGGGGGCAGTACGAGCAGTACTTC,CASHMWGQYEQYF
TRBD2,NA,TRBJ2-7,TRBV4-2,TGTGCCAGCAGCCCCCGACTAGCGGGTTTGTACGAGCAGTACTTC,CASSPRLAGLYEQYF
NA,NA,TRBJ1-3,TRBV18,TGTGCCAGCTCACCTAACGGAGTGAACACCATATATTTT,CASSPNGVNTIYF
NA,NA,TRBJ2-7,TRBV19,TGTGCCAGTCGATACAGGGTTGGGCCCTACGAGCAGTACTTC,CASRYRVGPYEQYF
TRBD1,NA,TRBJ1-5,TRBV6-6,TGTGCCAGCAGGCCTACAGGGGCGACCAGCAATCAGCCCCAGCATTTT,CASRPTGATSNQPQHF
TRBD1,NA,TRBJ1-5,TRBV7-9,TGTGCCAGCAGCTTAGGGGACAGTAGCAATCAGCCTCAGCATTTT,CASSLGDSSNQPQHF
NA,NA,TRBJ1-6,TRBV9,TGTGCCAGCAGCCCTCTGGGGGGGGATTCACCCCTCCACTTT,CASSPLGGDSPLHF
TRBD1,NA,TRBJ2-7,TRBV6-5,TGTGCCAGCAGTTACTCGACAGGGAGCGCCTACGAGCAGTACTTC,CASSYSTGSAYEQYF
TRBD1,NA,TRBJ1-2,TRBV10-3,TGTGCCATCAGTGAGCTAAAGGGACAGGGTCGTGGCTACACCTTC,CAISELKGQGRGYTF
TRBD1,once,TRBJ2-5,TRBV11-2,TGTGCCAGCAGCTTATATCCGAGGGGGCGGGAGACCCAGTACTTC,CASSLYPRGRETQYF
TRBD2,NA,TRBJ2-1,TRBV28,TGTGCCAGCAGCCCTAGCGGGAAGAATGATGAGCAGTTCTTC,CASSPSGKNDEQFF
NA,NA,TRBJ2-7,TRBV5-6,TGTGCCAGCAGCTCCGACTGGATCTACGAGCAGTACTTC,CASSSDWIYEQYF
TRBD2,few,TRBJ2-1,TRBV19,TGTGCCAGTAGTATTGCGGGAGGACCCAGCGGAGAGCAGTTCTTC,CASSIAGGPSGEQFF
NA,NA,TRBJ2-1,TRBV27,TGTGCCAGCAGTCCCCGGGGTCTACAACTCATTGAATACAATGAGCAGTTCTTC,CASSPRGLQLIEYNEQFF
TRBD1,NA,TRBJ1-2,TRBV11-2,TGTGCCAGCAGCCGCTTCGACAGGGCTTTCGGCTACACCTTC,CASSRFDRAFGYTF